Below, one TCR beta chain is given with its context. Construction of the TCRbeta library involved unique molecular identifiers. TCRdb reanalysed the PCR reads using MiXCR and keeps one entry per CDR3 protein. The table shows about 500,000 distinct CDR3 sequences, with approximately 29% occurring only once. This sample stems from a study of T-cell reconstitution after alpha-beta-depleted transplantation in children. The sample in question was PBMCs from the stem cell graft donor, obtained from the stem cell graft. The TCR sequence derives from a human donor who donated a stem cell graft to a child with aplastic anemia.

CDR3 DNA sequence: TGTGCCAGCAGCTTAGGCGGGAGGGCTTTGGACGAGCAGTTCTTC. Its translation: CASSLGGRALDEQFF. The chain has TRBV7-9 and TRBJ2-1; TRBD2 matches at 9 bases. The germline CDR1 and CDR2 sequences are SEHNR and FQNEAQ (reference sequence). This CDR3 comprises 15 residues. With V trimmed by 1 base and J by 10 bases, 8 bases remained unmatched.